This TCR beta chain was documented in a study of T cell responses to AZD1222 COVID-19 vaccine. The CDR3 length is 16 residues. V shed 6 bases, J shed 5 bases, and the junction held 15 bases outside the gene matches. Germline V gene sequence: CDR1 MDHEN, CDR2 SYDVKM. The repertoire was sequenced with immunoSEQ multiplex PCR; TCRdb's copy has only in-frame clones and lacks some. This repertoire shows roughly 21,000 clones, approximately 82% found once; its top ten account for around 40%. The rearrangement links TRBV28 to TRBJ2-7, with 8 bases that match TRBD2. The origin of this receptor is an adult in good health. The sample consisted of peripheral blood, taken on day 0 of AZD1222 vaccination. The CDR3 DNA is TGTGCCAGCAGCGGCGGGGGGCAGGCTTCATTCGACGAGCAGTACTTC. Protein: CASSGGGQASFDEQYF.